This entry lists 3 T cell receptor beta chains sequenced from one sample in a study of blood T cell repertoires in COVID-19. The data were produced by immunoSEQ multiplex PCR, yet TCRdb's version contains in-frame clones alone and is incomplete. Of under 250,000 clones detected, more than 70% appear once; the ten largest clones hold about 5.4%. Sequenced: peripheral blood. These receptors came from an elderly woman with COVID-19, enrolled during active disease.

This chain links TRBV2 with TRBJ2-2; D gene unclear. The ends were cut back, 6 bases at V and 3 bases at J, with 8 bases in the middle. The CDR3 is 13 amino acids. CDR1 is SNHLY, CDR2 FYNNEI, per germline. The CDR3: CASRVGYTGELFF. The CDR3 nucleotides are TGTGCCAGCAGGGTCGGGTACACCGGGGAGCTGTTTTTT.

V gene TRBV9 combines with J gene TRBJ2-1; D gene uncertain. Deletions cut 0 bases from V and 7 bases from J, with 8 bases between. This CDR3 has 13 residues. Germline V gene sequence: CDR1 SGDLS, CDR2 YYNGEE. CDR3 region: CASSVERGNEQFF. DNA of the CDR3: TGTGCCAGCAGCGTAGAAAGAGGAAATGAGCAGTTCTTC.

This clone was found a few times. The chain joins TRBV6-4 to TRBJ1-2; D is undetermined. Germline CDR1 reads MRHNA; CDR2 reads SNTAGT. The CDR3 is 12 amino acids. V was trimmed by 2 bases and J by 4 bases, leaving 5 bases between them. The CDR3 loop is CASSDGPYGYTF. The CDR3 nucleotides read TGTGCCAGCAGTGACGGGCCCTATGGCTACACCTTC.